The clone carrying this T cell receptor (beta chain) occurred a few times. No antigen is known for it. Using a J-beta primer mix together with a sample-barcoded 5' primer, a second PCR was run for about 6 to 11 cycles. TCRdb recomputed calls from the 5' RACE reads with MiXCR, one row per CDR3 protein. This table has approximately 780,000 distinct CDR3 sequences, around 24% appearing once. This specimen comes from a study of blood T cells in healthy people across ages. Study findings and constraints: Per million T cells, the diversity of TCR beta decreased roughly linearly as age advanced.

The CDR3 runs 17 residues. Germline lookup yields CDR1 SGHRS and CDR2 YFSETQ. The ends lost 2 bases at V and 10 bases at J; junction bases unmatched: 18. In addition, the sample was reused for a study of T cells of mothers and their children. Per that study: Every mother produced more than 9.5 million TCR beta CDR3 reads, whereas every child provided roughly 3 million. Normalized overlap was always slightly, never significantly, higher in related than unrelated mother-child pairs.

This sequence originates from a boy younger than 18 in good health. The chain joins TRBV5-1 to TRBJ2-1; 7 bases fit TRBD1. The sequenced sample was blood. The CDR3 sequence: CASSLSIRGGPPREQFF. The CDR3 DNA reads as TGCGCCAGCAGCTTAAGTATAAGAGGGGGCCCCCCTAGGGAGCAGTTCTTC.